The 13 T cell receptor beta chains in this list originate from one sample, sequenced in a study of T cell changes during pregnancy in multiple sclerosis. The protocol was immunoSEQ multiplex PCR, while the TCRdb copy is restricted to in-frame clones and leaves out a portion. Among 50,000 to 75,000 clones listed, over 85% were seen once. Sequencing used CD8+ T cells from peripheral blood mononuclear cells, obtained in the third trimester of pregnancy. The receptors here all came from a female donor with multiple sclerosis, enrolled in a pregnancy study.

The chain joins TRBV12-5 to TRBJ1-1; 9 bases are a match to TRBD1. The CDR3 loop spans 13 amino acids. Germline loops: CDR1 LGHNT, CDR2 FRNRAP. Germline trimming cut 7 bases from V and 3 bases from J; bases unmatched to any gene: 3. CDR3 region: CASAWTGDTEAFF. In DNA, the CDR3 is TGTGCTAGTGCTTGGACAGGGGACACTGAAGCTTTCTTT.

The V gene is TRBV27, the J gene TRBJ2-7, with D maybe TRBD2 (5 bases). In germline, CDR1 is MNHEY, CDR2 SMNVEV (reference sequence). V was trimmed by 5 bases and J by 0 bases, leaving 14 bases between them. CDR3 length equals 15 residues. CDR3 DNA sequence: TGTGCCAGCAGTAACCCGACGGGGAGCTCCTACGAGCAGTACTTC. Amino acid sequence: CASSNPTGSSYEQYF.

The chain carries TRBV9 and TRBJ1-5; a weak D match, TRBD1 (6 bases). Germline CDR1 SGDLS, CDR2 YYNGEE. The V gene lost 4 bases and the J gene lost 6 bases, with 11 bases spanning the gap. The CDR3 consists of 13 residues. DNA for the CDR3: TGTGCCAGCAGCCCAGGGGTGGGTCAGCCCCAGCATTTT. Its translation is CASSPGVGQPQHF. Looking up the rest from reference TRBV9 and TRBJ1-5 gives the full variable domain: DSGVTQTPKHLITATGQRVTLRCSPRSGDLSVYWYQQSLDQGLQFLIQYYNGEERAKGNILERFSAQQFPDLHSELNLSSLELGDSALYFCASSPGVGQPQHFGDGTRLSIL.

The chain combines TRBV27 with TRBJ2-1; D gene unclear. Germline V CDR1 and CDR2: MNHEY, SMNVEV (reference sequence). Trimming took off 4 bases at V and 7 bases at J, with 8 bases between the two ends. This CDR3 contains 12 residues. DNA of the CDR3: TGTGCCAGCAGTTCGAGAAAGAATGAGCAGTTCTTC. It translates to CASSSRKNEQFF.

The chain joins TRBV19 to TRBJ2-4, with D possibly TRBD2 on 6 matching bases. Germline V CDR1 and CDR2: LNHDA, SQIVND (reference sequence). Deletions cut 5 bases from V and 5 bases from J, with 10 bases between. CDR3 length: 13 residues. Here the CDR3 reads CASSSAGQNIQYF. In DNA form, the CDR3 reads TGTGCCAGTAGTTCGGCGGGGCAAAACATTCAGTACTTC. Complete variable domain (other parts from reference TRBV19 and TRBJ2-4): DGGITQSPKYLFRKEGQNVTLSCEQNLNHDAMYWYRQDPGQGLRLIYYSQIVNDFQKGDIAEGYSVSREKKESFPLTVTSAQKNPTAFYLCASSSAGQNIQYFGAGTRLSVL.

This clone was found a few times. This chain links TRBV5-8 with TRBJ1-4; D unresolved. V was pared by 2 bases and J by 7 bases, with 6 bases between. CDR3 length: 12 amino acids. CDR1 and CDR2 (germline): SGHTS, YDEGEE. The CDR3 nucleotides are TGTGCCAGCAGCTTTGAGGGTGAAAAACTGTTTTTT. Its protein product is CASSFEGEKLFF.

The rearrangement uses TRBV29-1 and TRBJ2-3, with D possibly being TRBD1 (5 bases). The CDR3 runs 16 residues. The V end was cut by 3 bases, the J end by 0 bases, with 16 bases between. The germline CDR1 and CDR2 sequences are SQVTM and ANQGSEA. Here the CDR3 reads CSVDSRQGDSTDTQYF. As DNA, the CDR3 is TGCAGCGTTGATAGCCGCCAAGGGGATAGCACAGATACGCAGTATTTT.

This clone was detected once. The chain combines TRBV29-1 with TRBJ2-3, with D perhaps matching TRBD2 (5 bases). Germline CDR1 reads SQVTM; CDR2 reads ANQGSEA. This CDR3 comprises 15 residues. The V and J ends lost 7 bases and 0 bases respectively, with 17 bases between them. The DNA for the CDR3 is TGCAGCGCGGTCCTAGCAGAATCTAGCACAGATACGCAGTATTTT. It encodes CSAVLAESSTDTQYF.

V gene TRBV5-4 combines with J gene TRBJ2-7; a weak D match, TRBD1 (5 bases). The germline V gene encodes CDR1 SGHNT and CDR2 YYREEE (reference sequence). V was clipped by 1 base and J by 3 bases, with 8 bases between them. CDR3 length equals 13 residues. In DNA, the CDR3 is TGTGCCAGCAGCTTGCGAAGGGGCTACGAGCAGTACTTC. Translating it yields CASSLRRGYEQYF. The full variable domain, completed using reference TRBV5-4 and TRBJ2-7, is ETGVTQSPTHLIKTRGQQVTLRCSSQSGHNTVSWYQQALGQGPQFIFQYYREEENGRGNFPPRFSGLQFPNYSSELNVNALELDDSALYLCASSLRRGYEQYFGPGTRLTVT.

The rearrangement uses TRBV4-2 and TRBJ2-4; D perhaps matches TRBD1 (6 bases). Trimming took 0 bases from V and 0 from J, leaving 12 bases between them. CDR3 size: 17 residues. Per the germline V gene, CDR1 is LGHNA and CDR2 is YNFKEQ. Here the CDR3 DNA reads TGTGCCAGCAGCCAAGAACACAGGGCCTTAGCCAAAAACATTCAGTACTTC. Its protein is CASSQEHRALAKNIQYF.

The chain combines TRBV28 with TRBJ1-2, with D perhaps matching TRBD1 (5 bases). V was shortened by 10 bases and J by 9 bases, with 15 bases between the two germline ends. The CDR3 is 11 residues long. Germline V lookup: CDR1 MDHEN, CDR2 SYDVKM. The CDR3 DNA follows: TGTGCCACCGAACAGGCGCTTAGCTACACCTTC. Protein: CATEQALSYTF.

The chain joins TRBV5-1 to TRBJ2-3; 9 bases agree with TRBD1. Trimming removed 5 bases from V and 4 bases from J; junction bases left unmatched: 5. This CDR3 is 14 amino acids long. Germline lookup yields CDR1 SGHRS and CDR2 YFSETQ. The CDR3: CASRRGQGSDTQYF. The CDR3 DNA follows: TGCGCCAGCAGACGAGGACAGGGGTCAGATACGCAGTATTTT.

This clone was found once. The rearrangement links TRBV20-1 to TRBJ2-7; D is unclear. Germline loops: CDR1 DFQATT, CDR2 SNEGSKA (reference sequence). This CDR3 comprises 11 residues. Trimming cost V 6 bases and J 7 bases, with 13 bases left between them. Here the CDR3 DNA reads TGCAGTGCGCTCTCTGTGAGTGAGCAGTACTTC. Protein sequence: CSALSVSEQYF.